This T cell receptor beta chain was sequenced for a study of blood T cells in healthy people across ages. Primers used in a second PCR of about 7 to 11 cycles were a sample-barcoded 5' primer and a J-beta primer mix. MiXCR, applied by TCRdb to the 5' RACE reads, yields one record per CDR3 protein. Of about 2 million distinct CDR3 sequences in the sample, around 48% are singletons; the top ten hold around 2.1%. V shed 7 bases and J shed 2 bases, with 10 bases lying between them. CDR3 length: 13 residues. Germline-derived CDR1 and CDR2 are ENHRY and SYGVKD. Input material: blood. This sequence was found in a middle-aged woman in good health. The chain is built from TRBV10-3 and TRBJ2-3, with D perhaps TRBD1 or TRBD2 (6 bases each). CDR3 bases: TGTGCCATCACCCCGGGGGCCACAGATACGCAGTATTTT. Its translation is CAITPGATDTQYF.